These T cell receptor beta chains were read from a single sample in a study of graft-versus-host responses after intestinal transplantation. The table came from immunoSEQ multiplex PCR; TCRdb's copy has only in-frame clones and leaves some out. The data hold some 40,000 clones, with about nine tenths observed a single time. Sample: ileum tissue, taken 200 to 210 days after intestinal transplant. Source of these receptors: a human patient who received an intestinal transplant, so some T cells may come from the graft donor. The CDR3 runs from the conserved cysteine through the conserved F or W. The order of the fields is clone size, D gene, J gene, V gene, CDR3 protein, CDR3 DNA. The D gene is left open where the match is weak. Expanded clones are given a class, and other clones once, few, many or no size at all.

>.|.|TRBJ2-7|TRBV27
CASSSVWGVYEQYF
TGTGCCAGCAGTTCGGTGTGGGGAGTCTACGAGCAGTACTTC
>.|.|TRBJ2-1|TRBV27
CASTETRTDEQFF
TGTGCCAGCACAGAGACTAGGACAGATGAGCAGTTCTTC
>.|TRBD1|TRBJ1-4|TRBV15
CATSREVRGREKLFF
TGTGCCACCAGCAGAGAAGTCAGGGGGCGAGAAAAACTGTTTTTT
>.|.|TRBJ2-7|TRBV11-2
CASSVKSYEQYF
TGTGCCAGCAGCGTCAAATCCTACGAGCAGTACTTC
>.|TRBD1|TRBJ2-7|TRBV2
CASRGGTGFYEQYF
TGTGCCAGCAGAGGCGGGACAGGGTTCTACGAGCAGTACTTC
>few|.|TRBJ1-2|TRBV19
CASNLEGNPNYGYTF
TGTGCCAGTAATCTCGAGGGCAACCCGAACTATGGCTACACCTTC
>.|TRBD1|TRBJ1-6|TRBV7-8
CASRGQGALPLHF
TGTGCCAGCAGGGGACAGGGCGCTCTCCCCCTCCACTTT
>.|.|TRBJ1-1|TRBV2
CASTLNGGAAFF
TGTGCCAGCACTCTAAATGGGGGTGCAGCTTTCTTT
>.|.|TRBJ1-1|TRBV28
CASGRTVILF
TGTGCCAGCGGACGGACCGTTATCTTGTTT
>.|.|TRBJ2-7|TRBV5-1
CASSIGQSYEQYF
TGCGCCAGCAGCATAGGGCAATCCTACGAGCAGTACTTC
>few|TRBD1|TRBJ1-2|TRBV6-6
CASSRTGKGPYGYTF
TGTGCCAGCAGCCGGACAGGGAAGGGTCCCTATGGCTACACCTTC
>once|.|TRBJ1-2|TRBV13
CASGTATGYTF
TGTGCCAGCGGGACGGCCACAGGCTACACCTTC
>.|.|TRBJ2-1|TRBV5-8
CASSYIYSSSYNEQFF
TGTGCCAGCAGCTACATTTACTCGAGCTCCTACAATGAGCAGTTCTTC
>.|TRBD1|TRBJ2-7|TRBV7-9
CASSQGGGGAGQGREQYF
TGTGCCAGCAGCCAGGGGGGCGGCGGGGCAGGACAGGGACGCGAGCAGTACTTC
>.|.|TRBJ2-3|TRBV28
CASRQFGLGVLTDTQYF
TGTGCCAGCAGACAATTTGGCCTGGGGGTCCTCACAGATACGCAGTATTTT
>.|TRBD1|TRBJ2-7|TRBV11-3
CASSSFRDRSTYEQYF
TGTGCCAGCAGCTCCTTCCGGGACAGGTCTACCTACGAGCAGTACTTC
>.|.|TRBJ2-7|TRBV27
CASRGGYEQYF
TGTGCCAGCCGAGGGGGATACGAGCAGTACTTC
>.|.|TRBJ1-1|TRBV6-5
CASSYSRLGNTEAFF
TGTGCCAGCAGTTACTCGCGGTTGGGGAACACTGAAGCTTTCTTT
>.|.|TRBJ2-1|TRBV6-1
CASSEVFGRARYNEQFF
TGTGCCAGCAGTGAAGTCTTCGGCAGGGCAAGGTACAATGAGCAGTTCTTC
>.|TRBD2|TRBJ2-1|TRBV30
CAWSLRGSGNNNEQFF
TGTGCCTGGAGTTTGCGGGGTAGCGGGAATAACAATGAGCAGTTCTTC
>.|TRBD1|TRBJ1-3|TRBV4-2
CASSQDQGARGNTIYF
TGTGCCAGCAGCCAAGATCAGGGGGCCAGGGGAAACACCATATATTTT
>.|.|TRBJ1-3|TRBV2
CASSVNSQPGNTIYF
TGTGCCAGCAGCGTGAACAGCCAACCCGGAAACACCATATATTTT
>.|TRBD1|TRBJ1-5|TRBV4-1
CASSQDQQGPWQPQHF
TGCGCCAGCAGCCAAGATCAACAGGGGCCTTGGCAGCCCCAGCATTTT
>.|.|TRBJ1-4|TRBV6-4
CASSEGLQGGEKLFF
TGTGCCAGCAGTGAAGGTCTACAGGGCGGCGAAAAACTGTTTTTT
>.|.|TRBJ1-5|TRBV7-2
CASSSVSGVQPQHF
TGTGCCAGCTCCTCCGTCTCCGGGGTTCAGCCCCAGCATTTT
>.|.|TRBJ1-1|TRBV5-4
CASSLKQNTEAFF
TGTGCCAGCAGCTTGAAACAGAACACTGAAGCTTTCTTT
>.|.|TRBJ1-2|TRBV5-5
CASSPWVDSVSWGYTF
TGTGCCAGCAGCCCCTGGGTGGACAGTGTTAGTTGGGGCTACACCTTC
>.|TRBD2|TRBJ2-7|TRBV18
CASSTLAGGDEQYF
TGTGCCAGCTCAACACTAGCGGGAGGAGACGAGCAGTACTTC
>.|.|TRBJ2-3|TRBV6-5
CASSYSDSTTDTQYF
TGTGCCAGCAGTTACTCAGACAGTACCACAGATACGCAGTATTTT
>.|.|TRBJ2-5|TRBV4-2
CASTPGGAAGETQYF
TGTGCCAGCACCCCGGGCGGGGCGGCAGGGGAGACCCAGTACTTC
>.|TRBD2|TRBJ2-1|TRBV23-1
CASSQSSSRRLSGTSGSSYNEQFF
TGCGCCAGCAGTCAATCCTCAAGTCGAAGGCTTTCCGGGACTAGCGGGAGCTCCTACAATGAGCAGTTCTTC
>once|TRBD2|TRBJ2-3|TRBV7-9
CASSSDGGLDTQYF
TGTGCCAGCAGCTCGGACGGGGGGTTGGATACGCAGTATTTT
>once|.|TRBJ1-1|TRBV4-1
CASSPLDTNTEAFF
TGCGCCAGCAGCCCACTTGACACGAACACTGAAGCTTTCTTT
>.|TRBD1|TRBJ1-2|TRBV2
CASSEEGADGYTF
TGTGCCAGCAGTGAAGAGGGGGCAGATGGCTACACCTTC
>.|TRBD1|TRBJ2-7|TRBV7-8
CASSLGTVEQYF
TGTGCCAGCAGCCTGGGGACAGTCGAGCAGTACTTC
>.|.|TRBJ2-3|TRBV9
CASSVGFRGEPGRSTDTQYF
TGTGCCAGCAGCGTAGGTTTCCGGGGCGAACCGGGACGCAGCACAGATACGCAGTATTTT
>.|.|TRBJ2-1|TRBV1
CTSSSWTLSFRQNEQFF
TGCACCAGCAGCTCGTGGACTCTTAGCTTCCGACAGAATGAGCAGTTCTTC
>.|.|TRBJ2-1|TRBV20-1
CSARARAEQFF
TGCAGTGCTAGAGCCAGGGCTGAGCAGTTCTTC